The following is a TCR beta chain sequence with its context. With iRepertoire HTBI primers and Arm-PCR of CDR3 regions, TCR beta libraries were built. TCRdb re-called the multiplex PCR reads through MiXCR, storing one row per CDR3 protein. The sample records 530,000 or so distinct CDR3 sequences, 15% to 20% being singletons. This specimen belongs to a study of regulatory T cells in long-lasting Graves disease. The time point: newly diagnosed GD, antithyroid drugs for less than 3 months. Extracted RNA from PBMCs served as the source of the TCR library. CDR3 length: 15 residues. Germline CDR1 and CDR2: MDHEN and SYDVKM. V lost 5 bases and J 7 bases, leaving 18 bases between the germline ends. This sample was shared with a second study, whose subject was T cells in Graves' hyperthyroidism and ophthalmopathy.

This sample comprised peripheral blood mononuclear cells (PBMCs), obtained at new diagnosis, from a patient treated with antithyroid drugs. V usage is TRBV28 and J usage is TRBJ2-1, with a weak D call TRBD2 (6 bases). The receptor comes from a man younger than 30 with Graves disease. The DNA for the CDR3 is TGTGCCAGCAGTCCCACTACGCGGGACGGAAATGAGCAGTTCTTC. It yields the protein CASSPTTRDGNEQFF.